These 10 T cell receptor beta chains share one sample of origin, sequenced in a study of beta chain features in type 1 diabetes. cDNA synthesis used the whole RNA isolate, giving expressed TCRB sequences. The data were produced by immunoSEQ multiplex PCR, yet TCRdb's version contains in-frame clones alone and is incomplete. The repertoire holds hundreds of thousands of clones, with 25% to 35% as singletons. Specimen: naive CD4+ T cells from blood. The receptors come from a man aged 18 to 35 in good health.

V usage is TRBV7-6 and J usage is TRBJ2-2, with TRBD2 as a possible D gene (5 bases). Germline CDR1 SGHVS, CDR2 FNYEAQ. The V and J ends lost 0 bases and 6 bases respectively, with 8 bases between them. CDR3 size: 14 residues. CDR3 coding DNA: TGTGCCAGCAGCTTAGCGGGAGCGGCCGGGGAGCTGTTTTTT. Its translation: CASSLAGAAGELFF.

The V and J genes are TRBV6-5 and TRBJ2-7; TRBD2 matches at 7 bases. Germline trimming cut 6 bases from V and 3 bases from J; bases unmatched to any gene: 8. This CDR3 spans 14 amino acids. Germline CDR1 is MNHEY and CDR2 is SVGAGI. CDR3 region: CASSRRLADYEQYF. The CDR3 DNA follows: TGTGCCAGCAGCCGACGACTAGCAGACTACGAGCAGTACTTC.

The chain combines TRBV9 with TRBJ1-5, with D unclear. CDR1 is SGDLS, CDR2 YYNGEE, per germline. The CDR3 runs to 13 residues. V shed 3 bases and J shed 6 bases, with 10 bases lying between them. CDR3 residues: CASSGILGQPQHF. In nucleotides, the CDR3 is TGTGCCAGCAGCGGTATTTTGGGTCAGCCCCAGCATTTT.

The DNA for the CDR3 is TGTGCCAGCAGCTTAGCGGGCAGGGTCAATCAGCCCCAGCATTTT. Translation: CASSLAGRVNQPQHF. V and J are TRBV7-8 and TRBJ1-5; the D gene is possibly TRBD1 (5 bases). The length of the CDR3 is 15 residues. Trimming left V 0 bases short and J 3 bases short, with 9 bases between. Germline V gives CDR1 SGHVS, CDR2 FQNEAQ.

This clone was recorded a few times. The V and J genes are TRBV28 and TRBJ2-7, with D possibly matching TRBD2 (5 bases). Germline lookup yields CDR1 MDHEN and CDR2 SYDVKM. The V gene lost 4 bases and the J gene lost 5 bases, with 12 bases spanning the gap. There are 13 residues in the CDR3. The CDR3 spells CASSSPGLHEQYF. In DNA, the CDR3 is TGTGCCAGCAGTTCCCCCGGACTGCACGAGCAGTACTTC.

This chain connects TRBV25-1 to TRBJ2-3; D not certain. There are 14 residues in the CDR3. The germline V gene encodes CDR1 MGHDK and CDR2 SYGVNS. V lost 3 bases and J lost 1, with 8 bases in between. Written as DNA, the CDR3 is TGTGCCAGCAGTGACCCAACTCGCACAGATACGCAGTATTTT. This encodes CASSDPTRTDTQYF.

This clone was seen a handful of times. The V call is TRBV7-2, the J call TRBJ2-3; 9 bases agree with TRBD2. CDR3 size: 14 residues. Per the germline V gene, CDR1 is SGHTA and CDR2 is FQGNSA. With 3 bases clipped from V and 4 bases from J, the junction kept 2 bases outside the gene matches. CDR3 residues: CASSFAGGPDTQYF. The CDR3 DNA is TGTGCCAGCAGCTTTGCGGGAGGGCCAGATACGCAGTATTTT.

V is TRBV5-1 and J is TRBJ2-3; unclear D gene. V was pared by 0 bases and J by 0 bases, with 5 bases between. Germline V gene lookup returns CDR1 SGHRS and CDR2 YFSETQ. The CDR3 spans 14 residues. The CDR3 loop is CASSLGHSTDTQYF. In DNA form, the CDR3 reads TGCGCCAGCAGCTTGGGACATAGCACAGATACGCAGTATTTT. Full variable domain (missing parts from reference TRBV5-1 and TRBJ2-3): KAGVTQTPRYLIKTRGQQVTLSCSPISGHRSVSWYQQTPGQGLQFLFEYFSETQRNKGNFPGRFSGRQFSNSRSEMNVSTLELGDSALYLCASSLGHSTDTQYFGPGTRLTVL.

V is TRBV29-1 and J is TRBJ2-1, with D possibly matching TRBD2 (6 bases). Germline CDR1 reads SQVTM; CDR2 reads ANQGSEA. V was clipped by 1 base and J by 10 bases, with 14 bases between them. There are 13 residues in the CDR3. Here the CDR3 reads CSVEGRLVVEQFF. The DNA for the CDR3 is TGCAGCGTTGAAGGGCGACTAGTGGTGGAGCAGTTCTTC.

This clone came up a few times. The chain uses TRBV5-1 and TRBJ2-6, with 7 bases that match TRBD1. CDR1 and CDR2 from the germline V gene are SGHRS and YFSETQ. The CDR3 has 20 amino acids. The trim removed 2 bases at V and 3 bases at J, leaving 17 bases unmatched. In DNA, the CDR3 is TGCGCCAGCAGCTTAGGAGCGCTTAGGACAGGAGGCATTGGGGCCAACGTCCTGACTTTC. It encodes CASSLGALRTGGIGANVLTF.